The present entry profiles one TCR beta chain with its context. Its cognate antigen is unknown. Time point: blood 4 weeks post-SBRT, at nephrectomy. Treatment defined: 15 Gy SBRT to primary tumor, nephrectomy 4 weeks later. Nephrectomy followed 15 Gy stereotactic body radiation by 4 weeks. CDR1 and CDR2 from the germline V gene are GTSNPN and SVGIG (reference sequence). Trimming removed 2 bases at V and 5 bases at J, with 15 bases between. This CDR3 comprises 14 residues. This record comes from a study of radiation and T cells in renal cell carcinoma. Study conclusions and caveats: Top tumor clonotypes rose in blood 2 weeks post-radiation, then contracted. Baseline intratumoral clonotype presence is unknown without pretreatment biopsies.

This table comes from immunoSEQ multiplex PCR, and its TCRdb copy is limited to in-frame clones, with some not included. The data hold 150,000 or so clones, with roughly 90% observed a single time. This receptor was identified in a woman aged 50 to 60 with renal cell carcinoma. Source: blood, taken from a patient whose treatment included radiotherapy and nephrectomy. J is TRBJ1-2 and V is TRBV30; tentatively, D is TRBD1 (5 bases). As DNA, the CDR3 is TGTGCCTGGAGTCCTGACAGTTTCGGGTATGGCTACACCTTC. Residues: CAWSPDSFGYGYTF.